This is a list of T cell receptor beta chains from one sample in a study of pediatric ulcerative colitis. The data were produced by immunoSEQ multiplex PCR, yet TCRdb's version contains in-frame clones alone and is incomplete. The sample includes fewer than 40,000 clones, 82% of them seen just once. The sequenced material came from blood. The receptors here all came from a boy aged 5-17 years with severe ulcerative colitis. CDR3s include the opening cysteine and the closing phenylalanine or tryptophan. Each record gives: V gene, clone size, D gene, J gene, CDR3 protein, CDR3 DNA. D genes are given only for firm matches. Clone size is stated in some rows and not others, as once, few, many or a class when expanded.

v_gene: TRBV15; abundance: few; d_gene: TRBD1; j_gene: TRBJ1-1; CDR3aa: CATRKPGQAFYTEAFF; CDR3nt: TGTGCCACTCGTAAACCGGGACAGGCTTTTTACACTGAAGCTTTCTTT
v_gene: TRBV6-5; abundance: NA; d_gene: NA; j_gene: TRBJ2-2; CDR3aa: CASTQGGIAGELFF; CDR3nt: TGTGCCAGCACTCAGGGGGGGATCGCCGGGGAGCTGTTTTTT
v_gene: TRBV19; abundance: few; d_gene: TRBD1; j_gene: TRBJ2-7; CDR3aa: CASSAGQGSSYEQYF; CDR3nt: TGTGCCAGTAGTGCTGGACAGGGGAGCTCCTACGAGCAGTACTTC
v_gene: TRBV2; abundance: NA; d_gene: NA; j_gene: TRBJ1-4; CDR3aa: CASSSGRGNEKLFF; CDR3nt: TGTGCCAGCAGTTCGGGACGGGGGAATGAAAAACTGTTTTTT
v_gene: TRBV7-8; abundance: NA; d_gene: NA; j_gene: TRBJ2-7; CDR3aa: CASSPPSHEQYF; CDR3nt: TGTGCCAGCAGCCCCCCGAGCCACGAGCAGTACTTC
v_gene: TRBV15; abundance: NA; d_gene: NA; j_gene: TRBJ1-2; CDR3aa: CATSREGGNYGYTF; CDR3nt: TGTGCCACCAGCAGAGAGGGGGGGAACTATGGCTACACCTTC
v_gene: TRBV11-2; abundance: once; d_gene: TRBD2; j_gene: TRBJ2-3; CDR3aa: CASSLRGGGGTDTQYF; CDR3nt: TGTGCCAGCAGCTTAAGGGGCGGGGGGGGCACAGATACGCAGTATTTT
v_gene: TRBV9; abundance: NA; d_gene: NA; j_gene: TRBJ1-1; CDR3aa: CASSVGPSAEAFF; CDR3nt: TGTGCCAGCAGCGTAGGGCCTTCGGCTGAAGCTTTCTTT
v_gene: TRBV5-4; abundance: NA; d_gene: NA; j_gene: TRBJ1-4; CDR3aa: CASSPSSGRFTTNEKLFF; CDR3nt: TGTGCCAGCAGCCCCTCGTCGGGCAGGTTCACAACTAATGAAAAACTGTTTTTT
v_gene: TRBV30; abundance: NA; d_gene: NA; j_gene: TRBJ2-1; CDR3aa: CAWSRENSRDNEQFF; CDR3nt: TGTGCCTGGAGCCGGGAGAACTCGCGAGACAATGAGCAGTTCTTC
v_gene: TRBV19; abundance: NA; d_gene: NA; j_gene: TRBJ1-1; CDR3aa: CASSIALGVAFF; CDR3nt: TGTGCCAGTAGTATCGCCCTGGGGGTCGCTTTCTTT
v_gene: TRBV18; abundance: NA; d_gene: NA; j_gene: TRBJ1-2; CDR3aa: CASFPTTGRTNYGYTF; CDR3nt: TGTGCCAGCTTTCCGACTACGGGACGGACCAACTATGGCTACACCTTC
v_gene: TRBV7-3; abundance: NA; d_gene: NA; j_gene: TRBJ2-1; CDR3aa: CASSLTSDYYNEQFF; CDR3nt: TGTGCCAGCAGCTTAACGTCGGACTATTACAATGAGCAGTTCTTC
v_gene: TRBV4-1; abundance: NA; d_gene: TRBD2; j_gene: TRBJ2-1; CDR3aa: CASSHSGTSGAYNEQFF; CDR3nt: TGCGCCAGCAGCCATTCCGGAACTAGCGGGGCCTACAATGAGCAGTTCTTC
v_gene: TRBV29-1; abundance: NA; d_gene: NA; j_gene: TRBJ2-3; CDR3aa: CSAGGRISDTQYF; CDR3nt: TGCAGCGCTGGGGGCCGCATATCGGATACGCAGTATTTT
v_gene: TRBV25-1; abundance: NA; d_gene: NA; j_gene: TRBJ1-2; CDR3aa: CASSETMGSVRSPYGYTF; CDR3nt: TGTGCCAGCAGTGAAACTATGGGCAGCGTGAGATCCCCCTATGGCTACACCTTC
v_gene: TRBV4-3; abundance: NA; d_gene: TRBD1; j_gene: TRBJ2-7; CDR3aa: CASSPGTGTYEQYF; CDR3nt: TGCGCCAGCAGCCCCGGGACAGGCACCTACGAGCAGTACTTC
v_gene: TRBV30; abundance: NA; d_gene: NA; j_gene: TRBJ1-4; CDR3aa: CAWSVIGREKLFF; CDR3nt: TGTGCCTGGAGTGTAATAGGGCGCGAAAAACTGTTTTTT
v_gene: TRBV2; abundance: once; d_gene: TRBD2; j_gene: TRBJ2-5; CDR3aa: CASRSRWEGETQYF; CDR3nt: TGTGCCAGCAGGTCCCGCTGGGAGGGAGAGACCCAGTACTTC
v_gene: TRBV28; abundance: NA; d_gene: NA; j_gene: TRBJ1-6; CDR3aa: CAISGGAPYSPLHF; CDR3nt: TGTGCCATCTCCGGGGGCGCTCCCTATTCACCCCTCCACTTT
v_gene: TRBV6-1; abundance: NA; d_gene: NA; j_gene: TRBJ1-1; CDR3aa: CASRKPSSRGAFF; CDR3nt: TGTGCCAGCAGGAAACCCTCGAGTCGGGGAGCTTTCTTT
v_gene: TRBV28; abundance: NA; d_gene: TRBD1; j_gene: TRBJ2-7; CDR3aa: CASSIGQGYEQYF; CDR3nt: TGTGCCAGCAGTATTGGACAGGGCTACGAGCAGTACTTC
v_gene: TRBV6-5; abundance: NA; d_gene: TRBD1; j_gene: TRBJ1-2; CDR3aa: CASSLQGDGYTF; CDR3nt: TGTGCCAGCAGTTTACAGGGGGACGGCTACACCTTC
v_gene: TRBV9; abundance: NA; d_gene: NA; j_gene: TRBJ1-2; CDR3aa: CASSVDSGTLYGYTF; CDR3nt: TGTGCCAGCAGCGTCGACAGCGGGACGCTCTATGGCTACACCTTC
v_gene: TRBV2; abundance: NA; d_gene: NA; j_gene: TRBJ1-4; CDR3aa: CASSGSGGRYNEKLFF; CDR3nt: TGTGCCAGCAGTGGCTCGGGAGGAAGATATAATGAAAAACTGTTTTTT
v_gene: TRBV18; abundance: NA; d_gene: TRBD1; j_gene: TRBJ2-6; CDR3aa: CASSGTASSGANVLTF; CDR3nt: TGTGCCAGCTCAGGGACAGCGAGCTCTGGGGCCAACGTCCTGACTTTC
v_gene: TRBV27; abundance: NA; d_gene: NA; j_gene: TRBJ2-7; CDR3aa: CASSWARDYEQYF; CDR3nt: TGTGCCAGCAGTTGGGCCAGAGACTACGAGCAGTACTTC
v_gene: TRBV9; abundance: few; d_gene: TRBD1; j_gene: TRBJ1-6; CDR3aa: CASSISGTGVSPLHF; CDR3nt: TGTGCCAGCAGCATCTCCGGGACAGGAGTTTCACCCCTCCACTTT
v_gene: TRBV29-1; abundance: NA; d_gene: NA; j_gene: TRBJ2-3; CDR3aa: CSVEVITDTQYF; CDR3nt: TGCAGCGTTGAAGTTATAACAGATACGCAGTATTTT
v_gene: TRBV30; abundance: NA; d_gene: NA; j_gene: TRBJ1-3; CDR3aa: CACPKGAKDGNTIYF; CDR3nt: TGTGCCTGCCCCAAAGGGGCGAAAGACGGAAACACCATATATTTT
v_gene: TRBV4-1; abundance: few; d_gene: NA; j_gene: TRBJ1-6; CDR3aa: CASSHPLARHGLHF; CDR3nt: TGCGCCAGCAGCCACCCCTTAGCGCGACATGGCCTCCACTTT
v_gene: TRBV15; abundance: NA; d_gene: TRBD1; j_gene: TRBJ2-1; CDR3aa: CATRRDSQNNEQFF; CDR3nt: TGTGCCACCAGGAGGGACAGCCAAAACAATGAGCAGTTCTTC
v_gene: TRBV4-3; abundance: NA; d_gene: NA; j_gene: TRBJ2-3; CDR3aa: CASSPTIGFSTDTQYF; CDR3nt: TGCGCCAGCAGCCCAACGATCGGGTTTAGCACAGATACGCAGTATTTT
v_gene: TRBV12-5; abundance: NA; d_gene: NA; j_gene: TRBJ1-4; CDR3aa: CASGLGWGDEKLFF; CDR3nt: TGTGCTAGTGGTTTGGGGTGGGGAGATGAAAAACTGTTTTTT
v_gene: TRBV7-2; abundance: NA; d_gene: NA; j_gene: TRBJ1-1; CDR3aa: CASSSVMNTEAFF; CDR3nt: TGTGCCAGCAGCTCGGTTATGAACACTGAAGCTTTCTTT
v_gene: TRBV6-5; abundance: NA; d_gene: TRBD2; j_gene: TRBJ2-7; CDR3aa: CASSYSKGRVDEQYF; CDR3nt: TGTGCCAGCAGTTACTCGAAAGGGAGGGTTGACGAGCAGTACTTC
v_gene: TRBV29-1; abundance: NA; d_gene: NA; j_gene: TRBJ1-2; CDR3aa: CSFWGTDGYTF; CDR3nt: TGCAGCTTCTGGGGGACGGACGGCTACACCTTC
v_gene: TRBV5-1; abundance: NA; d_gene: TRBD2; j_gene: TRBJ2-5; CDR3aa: CASSPGLAGGETQYF; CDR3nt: TGCGCCAGCAGCCCCGGACTAGCGGGGGGAGAGACCCAGTACTTC
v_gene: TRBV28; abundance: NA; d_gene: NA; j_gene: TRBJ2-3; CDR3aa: CASSSLGRTDTQYF; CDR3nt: TGTGCCAGCAGTTCGCTCGGACGCACAGATACGCAGTATTTT
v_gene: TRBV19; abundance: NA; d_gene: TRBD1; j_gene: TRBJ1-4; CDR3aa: CASRWGQNGNEKLFF; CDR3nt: TGTGCCAGTAGATGGGGACAGAATGGAAATGAAAAACTGTTTTTT
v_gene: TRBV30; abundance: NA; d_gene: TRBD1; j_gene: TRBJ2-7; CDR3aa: CAWSVQGAGEQYF; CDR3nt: TGTGCCTGGAGTGTACAGGGGGCTGGGGAGCAGTACTTC
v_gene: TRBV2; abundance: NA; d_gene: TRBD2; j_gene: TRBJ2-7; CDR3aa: CATGLAGATYEQYF; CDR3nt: TGTGCCACCGGACTAGCGGGGGCGACCTACGAGCAGTACTTC
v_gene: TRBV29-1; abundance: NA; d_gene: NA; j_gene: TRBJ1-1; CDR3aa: CSVDLGMGTEAFF; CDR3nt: TGCAGCGTTGACCTGGGGATGGGAACTGAAGCTTTCTTT
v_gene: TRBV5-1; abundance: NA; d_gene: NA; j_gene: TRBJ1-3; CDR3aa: CASSLQGRSGNTIYF; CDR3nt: TGCGCCAGCAGCTTACAGGGAAGGTCTGGAAACACCATATATTTT
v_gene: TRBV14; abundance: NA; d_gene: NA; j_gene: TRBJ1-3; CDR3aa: CASSQFWAVVPGNTIYF; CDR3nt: TGTGCCAGCAGCCAATTTTGGGCGGTGGTACCAGGAAACACCATATATTTT
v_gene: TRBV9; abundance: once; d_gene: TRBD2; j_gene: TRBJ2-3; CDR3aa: CASSLTPRGGTDTQYF; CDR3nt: TGTGCCAGCAGCTTAACCCCTCGGGGGGGCACAGATACGCAGTATTTT